These T cell receptor beta chains were read from a single sample in a study of T cells in Graves' hyperthyroidism and ophthalmopathy. TCRdb re-called the multiplex PCR reads through MiXCR, storing one row per CDR3 protein. The sample has around 300,000 distinct CDR3 sequences, 25% to 30% seen once. The sample comprised blood. All receptors derive from a man aged 35 to 55 with Graves' hyperthyroidism that later progressed to Graves' ophthalmopathy. Both conserved end residues are part of each CDR3. D genes are given only for firm matches. Clone size, where shown, is once, few, many, or a class for clones that have expanded.

d_gene: NA; abundance: many; j_gene: TRBJ2-5; v_gene: TRBV27; CDR3aa: CASSLSIQGMRETQYF; CDR3nt: TGTGCCAGCAGTTTATCGATACAGGGTATGCGAGAGACCCAGTACTTC
d_gene: NA; abundance: many; j_gene: TRBJ2-3; v_gene: TRBV20-1; CDR3aa: CSAARAGGGSTDTQYF; CDR3nt: TGCAGTGCTGCCCGGGCGGGTGGCGGAAGCACAGATACGCAGTATTTT
d_gene: NA; abundance: NA; j_gene: TRBJ2-5; v_gene: TRBV7-9; CDR3aa: CASSLGGGGGTETQYF; CDR3nt: TGTGCCAGCAGCTTAGGTGGAGGGGGAGGTACGGAGACCCAGTACTTC
d_gene: NA; abundance: NA; j_gene: TRBJ2-7; v_gene: TRBV12-3/TRBV12-4; CDR3aa: CASSPGRGATSKQYF; CDR3nt: TGTGCCAGCAGTCCCGGACGAGGGGCAACGAGCAAGCAGTACTTC
d_gene: TRBD1; abundance: many; j_gene: TRBJ2-5; v_gene: TRBV4-1; CDR3aa: CASSQAPRGQQETQYF; CDR3nt: TGCGCCAGCAGCCAAGCCCCAAGGGGGCAACAAGAGACCCAGTACTTC
d_gene: NA; abundance: NA; j_gene: TRBJ2-5; v_gene: TRBV4-1; CDR3aa: CASSQVFGRRRETQYF; CDR3nt: TGCGCCAGCAGCCAAGTCTTTGGCCGGAGGCGAGAGACCCAGTACTTC
d_gene: NA; abundance: many; j_gene: TRBJ2-5; v_gene: TRBV30; CDR3aa: CAWSLGWEQGGETQYF; CDR3nt: TGTGCCTGGAGTTTGGGATGGGAACAGGGAGGAGAGACCCAGTACTTC
d_gene: NA; abundance: many; j_gene: TRBJ1-1; v_gene: TRBV12-3/TRBV12-4; CDR3aa: CASRPSGTMYFTEAFF; CDR3nt: TGTGCCAGCAGGCCCTCGGGGACAATGTATTTCACTGAAGCTTTCTTT
d_gene: TRBD2; abundance: many; j_gene: TRBJ2-7; v_gene: TRBV11-2; CDR3aa: CASRLAGTSLNEQYF; CDR3nt: TGTGCCAGCAGACTAGCAGGGACTAGTCTTAACGAGCAGTACTTC
d_gene: TRBD1; abundance: NA; j_gene: TRBJ1-1; v_gene: TRBV7-2; CDR3aa: CASSLVSQGGAFF; CDR3nt: TGTGCCAGCAGCTTAGTCTCCCAGGGGGGAGCTTTCTTT
d_gene: NA; abundance: once; j_gene: TRBJ1-2; v_gene: TRBV6-5; CDR3aa: CASSLLPTGRGYTF; CDR3nt: TGTGCCAGCAGTTTACTCCCCACAGGGCGGGGCTACACCTTC
d_gene: TRBD1; abundance: NA; j_gene: TRBJ1-1; v_gene: TRBV27; CDR3aa: CASSATGWTEAFF; CDR3nt: TGTGCCAGCAGCGCGACAGGGTGGACTGAAGCTTTCTTT
d_gene: TRBD2; abundance: many; j_gene: TRBJ2-7; v_gene: TRBV15; CDR3aa: CATKRTSGAYEQYF; CDR3nt: TGTGCCACCAAAAGGACTAGCGGGGCCTACGAGCAGTACTTC
d_gene: NA; abundance: many; j_gene: TRBJ2-3; v_gene: TRBV9; CDR3aa: CASSLGGELTDTQYF; CDR3nt: TGTGCCAGCAGCCTAGGGGGGGAGCTCACAGATACGCAGTATTTT
d_gene: NA; abundance: NA; j_gene: TRBJ2-6; v_gene: TRBV29-1; CDR3aa: CTSLKQGSPGANVLTF; CDR3nt: TGCACCTCTCTTAAACAGGGCTCCCCTGGGGCCAACGTCCTGACTTTC
d_gene: NA; abundance: many; j_gene: TRBJ2-4; v_gene: TRBV11-1; CDR3aa: CASSLDTKSRRHIQYF; CDR3nt: TGTGCCAGCAGCCTGGACACCAAAAGTAGGAGACACATTCAGTACTTC
d_gene: NA; abundance: NA; j_gene: TRBJ2-5; v_gene: TRBV28; CDR3aa: CASSPRTAQETQYF; CDR3nt: TGTGCCAGCAGTCCTCGGACTGCTCAAGAGACCCAGTACTTC
d_gene: NA; abundance: many; j_gene: TRBJ2-4; v_gene: TRBV19; CDR3aa: CASSLPGTFTKAKNIQYF; CDR3nt: TGTGCCAGTAGCCTACCGGGAACATTTACAAAAGCCAAAAACATTCAGTACTTC
d_gene: NA; abundance: many; j_gene: TRBJ2-2; v_gene: TRBV28; CDR3aa: CASSYRGGLEELFF; CDR3nt: TGTGCCAGCAGTTACAGAGGAGGGTTGGAGGAGCTGTTTTTT
d_gene: NA; abundance: NA; j_gene: TRBJ1-2; v_gene: TRBV28; CDR3aa: CASSLGGASGYTF; CDR3nt: TGTGCCAGCAGTTTGGGGGGAGCTAGTGGCTACACCTTC
d_gene: TRBD2; abundance: many; j_gene: TRBJ2-5; v_gene: TRBV20-1; CDR3aa: CSARDASGSVETQYF; CDR3nt: TGCAGTGCTAGAGACGCTAGCGGGAGCGTAGAGACCCAGTACTTC
d_gene: NA; abundance: many; j_gene: TRBJ2-2; v_gene: TRBV7-3; CDR3aa: CASSPHRDGELFF; CDR3nt: TGTGCCAGCAGTCCACATCGGGACGGGGAGCTGTTTTTT
d_gene: TRBD1; abundance: many; j_gene: TRBJ2-4; v_gene: TRBV5-1; CDR3aa: CASSLDMGTGDIQYF; CDR3nt: TGCGCCAGCAGCTTGGATATGGGGACAGGCGACATTCAGTACTTC
d_gene: NA; abundance: many; j_gene: TRBJ1-1; v_gene: TRBV5-1; CDR3aa: CASKDTYTEAFF; CDR3nt: TGCGCCAGCAAGGACACCTACACTGAAGCTTTCTTT
d_gene: NA; abundance: NA; j_gene: TRBJ1-2; v_gene: TRBV6-1; CDR3aa: CASSEGTDNYGYTF; CDR3nt: TGTGCCAGCAGTGAAGGGACAGATAACTATGGCTACACCTTC
d_gene: NA; abundance: few; j_gene: TRBJ2-7; v_gene: TRBV30; CDR3aa: CAWRGGGPEQYF; CDR3nt: TGTGCCTGGAGAGGAGGCGGCCCCGAGCAGTACTTC